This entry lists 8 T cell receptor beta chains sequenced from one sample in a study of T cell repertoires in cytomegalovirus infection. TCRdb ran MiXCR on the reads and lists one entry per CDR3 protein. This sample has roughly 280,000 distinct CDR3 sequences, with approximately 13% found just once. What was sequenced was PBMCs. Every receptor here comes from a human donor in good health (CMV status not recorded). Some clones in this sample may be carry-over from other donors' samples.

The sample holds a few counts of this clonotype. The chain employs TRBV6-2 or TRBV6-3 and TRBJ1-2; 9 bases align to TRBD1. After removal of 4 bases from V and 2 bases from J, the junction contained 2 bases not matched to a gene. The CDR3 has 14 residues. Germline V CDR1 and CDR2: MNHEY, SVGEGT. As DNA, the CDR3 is TGTGCCAGCAGTTTCGGGACAGGGAACTATGGCTACACCTTC. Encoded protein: CASSFGTGNYGYTF.

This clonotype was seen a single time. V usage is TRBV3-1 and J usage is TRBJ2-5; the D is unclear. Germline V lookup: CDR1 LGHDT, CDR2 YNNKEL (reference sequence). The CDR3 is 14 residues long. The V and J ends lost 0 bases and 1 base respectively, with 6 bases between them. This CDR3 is CASSQDLFQETQYF. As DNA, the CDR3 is TGTGCCAGCAGCCAAGACCTCTTCCAAGAGACCCAGTACTTC.

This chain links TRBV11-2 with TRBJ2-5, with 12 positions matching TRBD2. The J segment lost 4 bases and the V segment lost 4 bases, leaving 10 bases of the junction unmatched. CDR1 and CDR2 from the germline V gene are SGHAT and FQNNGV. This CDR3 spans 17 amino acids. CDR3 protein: CASSSLAGGTIGETQYF. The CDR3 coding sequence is TGTGCCAGCAGCTCCCTAGCGGGGGGGACGATTGGAGAGACCCAGTACTTC.

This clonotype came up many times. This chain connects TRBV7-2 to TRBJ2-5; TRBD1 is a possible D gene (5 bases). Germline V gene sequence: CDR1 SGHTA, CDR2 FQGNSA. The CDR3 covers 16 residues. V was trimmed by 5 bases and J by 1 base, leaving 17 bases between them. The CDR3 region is CASSPNRLARQETQYF. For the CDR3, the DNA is TGTGCCAGCAGCCCAAACAGGTTGGCTCGCCAAGAGACCCAGTACTTC.

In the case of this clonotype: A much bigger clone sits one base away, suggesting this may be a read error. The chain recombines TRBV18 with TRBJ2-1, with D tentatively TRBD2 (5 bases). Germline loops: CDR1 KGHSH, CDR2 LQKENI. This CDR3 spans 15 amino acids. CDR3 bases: TGTGCCAGCTCACCACCGGGGAGCTCCTACGATGAGCAGTTCTTC. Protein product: CASSPPGSSYDEQFF.

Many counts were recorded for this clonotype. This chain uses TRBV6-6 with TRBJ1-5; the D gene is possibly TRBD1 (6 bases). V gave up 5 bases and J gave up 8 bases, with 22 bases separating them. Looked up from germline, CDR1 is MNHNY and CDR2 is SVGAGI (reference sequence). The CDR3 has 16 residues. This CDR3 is CASSQMGGSYIEPQHF. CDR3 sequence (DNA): TGTGCCAGCAGTCAAATGGGGGGCTCCTATATTGAGCCCCAGCATTTT.

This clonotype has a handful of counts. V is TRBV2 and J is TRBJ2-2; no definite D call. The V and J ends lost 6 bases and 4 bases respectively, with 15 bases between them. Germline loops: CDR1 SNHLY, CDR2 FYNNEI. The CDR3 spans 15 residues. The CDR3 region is CASRTPPPATGELFF. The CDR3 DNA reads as TGTGCCAGCAGAACCCCGCCGCCTGCCACCGGGGAGCTGTTTTTT.

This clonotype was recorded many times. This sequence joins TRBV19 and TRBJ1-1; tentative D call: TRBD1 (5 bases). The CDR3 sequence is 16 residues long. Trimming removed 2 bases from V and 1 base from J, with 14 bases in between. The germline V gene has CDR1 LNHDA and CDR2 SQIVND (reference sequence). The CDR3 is CASSIRSAGWNTEAFF. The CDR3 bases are TGTGCCAGTAGTATAAGGTCGGCAGGGTGGAACACTGAAGCTTTCTTT.